Presented here are 3 T cell receptor beta chains from one specimen sequenced in a study of vaccination and CD4 T cells after COVID-19. TCRdb itself ran the PCR reads through MiXCR, one entry per CDR3 protein. The sample holds about 18,000 distinct CDR3 sequences, around 62% seen once. The starting material was CD4+ T cells from blood, obtained before SARS-CoV-2 vaccination. The receptor source for this set is a human donor who had recovered from COVID-19.

This clonotype turned up a few times. V and J are TRBV20-1 and TRBJ2-5; 10 nucleotides align to TRBD1. V trimming: 1 base; J trimming: 5 bases; junction bases outside the gene matches: 7. The CDR3 spans 15 residues. The germline gives CDR1 DFQATT, CDR2 SNEGSKA (reference sequence). CDR3 region: CSARAGTGVGETQYF. The CDR3, as DNA: TGCAGTGCTAGAGCCGGGACAGGGGTTGGCGAGACCCAGTACTTC.

The DNA for the CDR3 is TGTGCCAGCAGCCCGAGCAGGGTGGAGTCCTACGAGCAGTACTTC. Amino acid sequence: CASSPSRVESYEQYF. V usage is TRBV11-2 and J usage is TRBJ2-7; maybe TRBD1 (5 bases). Germline V gene sequence: CDR1 SGHAT, CDR2 FQNNGV. The CDR3 is 15 amino acids. The V end lost 5 bases, the J end lost 1 base, and 15 bases lay between the germline ends.

J is TRBJ1-2 and V is TRBV27; TRBD1 aligns across 9 bases. V shed 5 bases, J shed 3 bases, and the junction held 4 bases outside the gene matches. The CDR3 spans 14 residues. Germline CDR1 reads MNHEY; CDR2 reads SMNVEV (reference sequence). In DNA form, the CDR3 reads TGTGCCAGCAGTATCGGACAGGGGCACTATGGCTACACCTTC. Its translation: CASSIGQGHYGYTF.